The entry that follows covers one T cell receptor beta chain sequence. Antigen unknown. This specimen belongs to a study of response to subunit inactivated influenza vaccine. Findings and limits, study-wide: Few additional T cells are recruited per seasonal influenza vaccination, authors suggested.

TCRdb processed the RT-PCR reads anew with MiXCR; each CDR3 protein has one entry. The sample has over 800,000 distinct CDR3 sequences; approximately 21% are singletons. Sequenced material: PBMCs from blood, taken roughly 5 days after vaccination. The clonotype originates from a man over 45 who received an inactivated influenza vaccine.

The CDR3: CASKLDRDRETQYF. DNA for the CDR3: TGTGCCAGCAAACTAGACAGGGACAGAGAGACCCAGTACTTC. The rearrangement uses TRBV7-2 and TRBJ2-5; 7 bases agree with TRBD1. Germline V gene sequence: CDR1 SGHTA, CDR2 FQGNSA. The CDR3 is made up of 14 amino acids. J gave up 4 bases and V 7 bases, and 9 bases lay outside the gene matches.